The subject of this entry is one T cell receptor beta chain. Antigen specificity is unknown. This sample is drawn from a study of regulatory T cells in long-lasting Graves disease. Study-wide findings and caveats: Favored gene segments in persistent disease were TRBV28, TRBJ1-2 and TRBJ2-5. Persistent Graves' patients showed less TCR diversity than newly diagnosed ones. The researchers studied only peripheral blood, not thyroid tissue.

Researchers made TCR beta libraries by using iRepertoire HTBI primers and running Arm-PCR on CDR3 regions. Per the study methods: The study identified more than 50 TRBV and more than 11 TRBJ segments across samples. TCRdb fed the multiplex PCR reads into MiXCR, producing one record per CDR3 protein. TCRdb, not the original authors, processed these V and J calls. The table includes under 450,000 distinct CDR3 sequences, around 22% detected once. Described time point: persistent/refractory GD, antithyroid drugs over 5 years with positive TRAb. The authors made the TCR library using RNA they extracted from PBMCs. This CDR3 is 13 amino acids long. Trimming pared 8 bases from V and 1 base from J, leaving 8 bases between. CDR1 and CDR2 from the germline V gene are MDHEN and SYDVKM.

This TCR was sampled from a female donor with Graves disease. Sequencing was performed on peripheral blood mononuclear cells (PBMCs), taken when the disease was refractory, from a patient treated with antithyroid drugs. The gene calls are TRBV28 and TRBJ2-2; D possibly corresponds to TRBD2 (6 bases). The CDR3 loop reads CASLGGNTGELFF. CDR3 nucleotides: TGTGCCAGCCTCGGGGGGAACACCGGGGAGCTGTTTTTT. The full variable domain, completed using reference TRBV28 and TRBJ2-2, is DVKVTQSSRYLVKRTGEKVFLECVQDMDHENMFWYRQDPGLGLRLIYFSYDVKMKEKGDIPEGYSVSREKKERFSLILESASTNQTSMYLCASLGGNTGELFFGEGSRLTVL.